The clone carrying this T cell receptor (beta chain) came up many times. Its antigen is still unknown. The CDR3 covers 12 residues. V was shortened by 5 bases and J by 0 bases, with 4 bases between the two germline ends. Per the germline V gene, CDR1 is SGHVS and CDR2 is FQNEAQ. This specimen comes from a study of T cell repertoires in cytomegalovirus infection. Turning to the study itself: Indications of both CMV infection and matching HLA type were provided by public TCR beta signatures.

TCRdb reprocessed the reads via MiXCR and lists one record per CDR3 protein. The table lists hundreds of thousands of distinct CDR3 sequences, under 20% of them singletons, with 9.5% to 15% in the top ten. Study-wide results and caveats: Predominance within the ex vivo response was attributable to HLA-C-restricted CMV-specific TCR beta clonotypes. Summed frequency of shared TCR beta families picked out CMV carriers who also had the relevant HLA.

The gene calls are TRBV7-8 and TRBJ2-5; D is undetermined. Input material: PBMCs. The clonotype originates from a human donor in good health (CMV status not recorded). Some clones in this sample may be carry-over from other donors' samples. The CDR3 spells CASSDYQETQYF. The CDR3 DNA follows: TGTGCCAGCAGCGATTACCAAGAGACCCAGTACTTC.